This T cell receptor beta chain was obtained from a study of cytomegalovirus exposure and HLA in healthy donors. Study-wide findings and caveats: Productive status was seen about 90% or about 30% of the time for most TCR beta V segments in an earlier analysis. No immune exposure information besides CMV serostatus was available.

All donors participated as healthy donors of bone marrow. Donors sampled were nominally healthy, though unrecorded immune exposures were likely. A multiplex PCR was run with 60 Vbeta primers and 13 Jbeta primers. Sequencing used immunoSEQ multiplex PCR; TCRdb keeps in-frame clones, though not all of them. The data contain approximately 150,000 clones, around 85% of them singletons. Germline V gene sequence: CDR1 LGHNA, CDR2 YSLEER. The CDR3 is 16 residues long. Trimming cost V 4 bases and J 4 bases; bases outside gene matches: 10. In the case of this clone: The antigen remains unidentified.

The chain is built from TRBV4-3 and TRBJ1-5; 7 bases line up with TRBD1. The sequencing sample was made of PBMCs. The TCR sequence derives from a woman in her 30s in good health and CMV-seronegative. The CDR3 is CASSPQKGGSNQPQHF. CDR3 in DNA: TGCGCCAGCAGCCCCCAAAAAGGGGGCAGTAATCAGCCCCAGCATTTT.